The T cell receptor beta chain under discussion was sequenced for a study of blood T cell repertoires in COVID-19. Per the original methods: Counts of nucleated cells, estimated from reference gene primer amplification, were obtained. The data were produced by immunoSEQ multiplex PCR, yet TCRdb's version contains in-frame clones alone and is incomplete. V and J calls and clone size are given by that table; D and trimming were obtained from the DNA. The sample records around 310,000 clones, 80% to 90% being singletons. The V and J ends lost 6 bases and 4 bases, in that order; junction bases with no gene match: 7. The length of the CDR3 is 14 residues. The V gene's germline CDR1 is MNHEY and CDR2 SVGAGI.

This clonotype originated in a man aged 25 to 45 who had recovered from COVID-19. The sequenced material came from PBMCs or T cells enriched from blood (not recorded which). The genes are TRBV6-5 and TRBJ1-2, with TRBD1 matching over 8 bases. The CDR3 loop reads CASRSGGLGYGYTF. Written as DNA, the CDR3 is TGTGCCAGCAGGTCAGGGGGCCTCGGCTATGGCTACACCTTC.